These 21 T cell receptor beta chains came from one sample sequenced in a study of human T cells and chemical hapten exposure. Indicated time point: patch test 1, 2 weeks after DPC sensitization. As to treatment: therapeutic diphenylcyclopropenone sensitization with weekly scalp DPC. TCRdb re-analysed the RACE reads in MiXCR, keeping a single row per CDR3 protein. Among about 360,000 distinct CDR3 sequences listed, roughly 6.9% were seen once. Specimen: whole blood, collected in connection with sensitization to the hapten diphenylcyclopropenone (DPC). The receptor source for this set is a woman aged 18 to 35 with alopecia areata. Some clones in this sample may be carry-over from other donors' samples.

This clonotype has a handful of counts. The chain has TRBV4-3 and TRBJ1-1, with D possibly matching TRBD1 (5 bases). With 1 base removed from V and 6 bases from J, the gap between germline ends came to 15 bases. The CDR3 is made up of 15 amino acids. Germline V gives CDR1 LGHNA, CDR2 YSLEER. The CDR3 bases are TGCGCCAGCAGCCAAGTCGTTTCTGACAGATCTGAAGCTTTCTTT. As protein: CASSQVVSDRSEAFF.

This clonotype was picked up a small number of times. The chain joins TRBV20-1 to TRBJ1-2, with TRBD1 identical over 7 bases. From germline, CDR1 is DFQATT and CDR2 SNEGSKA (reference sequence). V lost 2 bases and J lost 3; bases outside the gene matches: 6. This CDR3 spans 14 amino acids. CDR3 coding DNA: TGCAGTGCTAGAACAGGGGCGGGTGACTATGGCTACACCTTC. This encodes CSARTGAGDYGYTF.

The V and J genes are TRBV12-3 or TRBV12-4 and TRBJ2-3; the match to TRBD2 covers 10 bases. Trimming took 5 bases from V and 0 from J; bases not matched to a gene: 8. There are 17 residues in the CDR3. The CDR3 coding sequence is TGTGCCAGCAGTCCACGTAGCGGGGGGCTAAGCACAGATACGCAGTATTTT. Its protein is CASSPRSGGLSTDTQYF.

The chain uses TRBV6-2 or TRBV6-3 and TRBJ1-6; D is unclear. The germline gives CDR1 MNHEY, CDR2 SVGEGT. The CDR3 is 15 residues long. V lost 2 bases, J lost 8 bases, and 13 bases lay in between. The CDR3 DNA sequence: TGTGCCAGCAGTTACAGTTGGGAGCGCCATTCACCCCTCCACTTT. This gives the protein CASSYSWERHSPLHF.

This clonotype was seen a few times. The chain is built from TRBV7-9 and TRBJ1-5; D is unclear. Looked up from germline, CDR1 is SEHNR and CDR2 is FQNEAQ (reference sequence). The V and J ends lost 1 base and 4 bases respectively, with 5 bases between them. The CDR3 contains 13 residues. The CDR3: CASSLEPNQPQHF. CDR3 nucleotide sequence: TGTGCCAGCAGCTTAGAGCCAAATCAGCCCCAGCATTTT.

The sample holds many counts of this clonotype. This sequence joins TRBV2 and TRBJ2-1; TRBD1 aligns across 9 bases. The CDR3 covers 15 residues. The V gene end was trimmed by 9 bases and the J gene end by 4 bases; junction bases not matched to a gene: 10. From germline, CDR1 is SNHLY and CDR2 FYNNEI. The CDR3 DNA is TGTGCCAGAGCCCAAGGGACAGGGATGTACAATGAGCAGTTCTTC. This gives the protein CARAQGTGMYNEQFF.

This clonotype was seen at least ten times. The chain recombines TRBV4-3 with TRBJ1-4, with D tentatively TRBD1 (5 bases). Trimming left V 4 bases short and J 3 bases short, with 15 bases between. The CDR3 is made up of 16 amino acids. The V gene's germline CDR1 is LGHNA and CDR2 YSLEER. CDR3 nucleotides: TGCGCCAGCAGCCCCATGGGACGTGGAGCTAATGAAAAACTGTTTTTT. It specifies CASSPMGRGANEKLFF.

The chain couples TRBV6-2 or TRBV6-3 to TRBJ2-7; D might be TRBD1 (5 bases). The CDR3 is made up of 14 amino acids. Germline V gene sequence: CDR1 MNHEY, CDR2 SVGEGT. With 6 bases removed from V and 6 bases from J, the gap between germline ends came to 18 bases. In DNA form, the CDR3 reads TGTGCCAGCAGCTACGACAATGCAGGGCGCGAGCAGTACTTC. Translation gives CASSYDNAGREQYF.

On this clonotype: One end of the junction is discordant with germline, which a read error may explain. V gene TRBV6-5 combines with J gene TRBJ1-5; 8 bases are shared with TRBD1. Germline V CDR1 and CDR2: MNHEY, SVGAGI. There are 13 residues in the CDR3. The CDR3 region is CVSSRQGNQPQHF. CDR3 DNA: TGTGTCAGCAGTCGACAGGGGAATCAGCCCCAGCATTTT.

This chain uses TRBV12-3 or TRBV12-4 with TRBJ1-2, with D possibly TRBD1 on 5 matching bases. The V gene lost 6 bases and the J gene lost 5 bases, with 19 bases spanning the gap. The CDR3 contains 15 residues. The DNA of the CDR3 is TGTGCCAGCAGAACATCCGGGGGTCGGAGGTATGGCTACACCTTC. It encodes CASRTSGGRRYGYTF.

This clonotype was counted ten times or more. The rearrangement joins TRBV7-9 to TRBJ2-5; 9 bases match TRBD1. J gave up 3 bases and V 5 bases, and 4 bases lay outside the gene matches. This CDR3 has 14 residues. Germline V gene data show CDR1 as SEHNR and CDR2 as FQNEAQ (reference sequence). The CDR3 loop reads CASSLTGGEETQYF. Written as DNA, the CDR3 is TGTGCCAGCAGCCTGACAGGGGGGGAAGAGACCCAGTACTTC.

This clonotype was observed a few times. The CDR3 bases are TGTGCCAGCAGTTCTGCGACTAGCGGAAACTACGAGCAGTACTTC. Protein product: CASSSATSGNYEQYF. V gene TRBV28 combines with J gene TRBJ2-7, with 9 positions matching TRBD2. Germline CDR1 MDHEN, CDR2 SYDVKM. Germline trimming cut 4 bases from V and 3 bases from J; bases unmatched to any gene: 7. The CDR3 contains 15 residues.

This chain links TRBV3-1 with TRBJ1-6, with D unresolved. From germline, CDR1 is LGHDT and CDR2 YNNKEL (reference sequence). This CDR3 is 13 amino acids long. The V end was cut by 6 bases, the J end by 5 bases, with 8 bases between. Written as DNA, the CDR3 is TGTGCCAGCAGGGCGGTAGATAATTCACCCCTCCACTTT. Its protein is CASRAVDNSPLHF.

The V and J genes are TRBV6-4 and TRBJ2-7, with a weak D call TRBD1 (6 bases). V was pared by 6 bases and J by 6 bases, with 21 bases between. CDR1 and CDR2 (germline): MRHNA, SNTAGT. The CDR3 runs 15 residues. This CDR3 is CASRKNRERGREQYF. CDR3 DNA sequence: TGTGCCAGCAGGAAGAACAGGGAACGGGGCCGCGAGCAGTACTTC.

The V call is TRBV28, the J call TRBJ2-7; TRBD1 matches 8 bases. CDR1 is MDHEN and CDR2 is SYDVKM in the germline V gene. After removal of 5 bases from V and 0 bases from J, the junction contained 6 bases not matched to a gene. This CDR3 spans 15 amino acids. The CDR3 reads CASSHRTGPSYEQYF. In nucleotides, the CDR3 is TGTGCCAGCAGTCACCGGACAGGGCCCTCCTACGAGCAGTACTTC.

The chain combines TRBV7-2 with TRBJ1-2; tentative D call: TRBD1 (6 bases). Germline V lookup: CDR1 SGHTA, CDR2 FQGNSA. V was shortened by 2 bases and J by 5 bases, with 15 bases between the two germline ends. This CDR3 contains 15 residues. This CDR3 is CASSLIQGIAYGYTF. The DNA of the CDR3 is TGTGCCAGCAGCTTAATCCAGGGGATAGCATATGGCTACACCTTC.

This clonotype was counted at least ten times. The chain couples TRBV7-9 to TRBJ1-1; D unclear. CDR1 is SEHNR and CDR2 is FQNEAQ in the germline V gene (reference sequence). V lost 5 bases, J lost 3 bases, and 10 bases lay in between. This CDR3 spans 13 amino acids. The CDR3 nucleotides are TGTGCCAGCAGCCCCGCCGGACACACTGAAGCTTTCTTT. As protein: CASSPAGHTEAFF.

CDR3 bases: TGCGCCAGCAGCTTTGGTCTGGGTGAAAAACTGTTTTTT. Its translation: CASSFGLGEKLFF. V gene TRBV5-1 combines with J gene TRBJ1-4, with no clear D. Per germline, CDR1 SGHRS and CDR2 YFSETQ. V lost 2 bases and J lost 7, with 9 bases in between. The CDR3 runs 13 residues.

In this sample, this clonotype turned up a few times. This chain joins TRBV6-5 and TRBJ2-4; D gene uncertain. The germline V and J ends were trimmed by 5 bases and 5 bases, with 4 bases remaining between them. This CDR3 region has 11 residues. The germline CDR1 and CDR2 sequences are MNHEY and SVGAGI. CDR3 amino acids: CASSTENIQYF. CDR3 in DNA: TGTGCCAGCAGTACCGAAAACATTCAGTACTTC.

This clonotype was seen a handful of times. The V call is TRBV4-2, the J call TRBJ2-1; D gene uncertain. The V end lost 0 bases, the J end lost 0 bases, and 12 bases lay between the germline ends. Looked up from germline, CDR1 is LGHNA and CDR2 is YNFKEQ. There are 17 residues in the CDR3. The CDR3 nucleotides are TGTGCCAGCAGCCAAGATGGCGCGTCTGTCTCCTACAATGAGCAGTTCTTC. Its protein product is CASSQDGASVSYNEQFF.

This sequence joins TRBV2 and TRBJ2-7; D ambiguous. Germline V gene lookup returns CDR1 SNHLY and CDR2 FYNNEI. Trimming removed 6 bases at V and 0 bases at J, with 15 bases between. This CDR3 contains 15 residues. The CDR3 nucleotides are TGTGCCAGCAGACGTTTAGATGCTAGCTCCTACGAGCAGTACTTC. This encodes CASRRLDASSYEQYF.